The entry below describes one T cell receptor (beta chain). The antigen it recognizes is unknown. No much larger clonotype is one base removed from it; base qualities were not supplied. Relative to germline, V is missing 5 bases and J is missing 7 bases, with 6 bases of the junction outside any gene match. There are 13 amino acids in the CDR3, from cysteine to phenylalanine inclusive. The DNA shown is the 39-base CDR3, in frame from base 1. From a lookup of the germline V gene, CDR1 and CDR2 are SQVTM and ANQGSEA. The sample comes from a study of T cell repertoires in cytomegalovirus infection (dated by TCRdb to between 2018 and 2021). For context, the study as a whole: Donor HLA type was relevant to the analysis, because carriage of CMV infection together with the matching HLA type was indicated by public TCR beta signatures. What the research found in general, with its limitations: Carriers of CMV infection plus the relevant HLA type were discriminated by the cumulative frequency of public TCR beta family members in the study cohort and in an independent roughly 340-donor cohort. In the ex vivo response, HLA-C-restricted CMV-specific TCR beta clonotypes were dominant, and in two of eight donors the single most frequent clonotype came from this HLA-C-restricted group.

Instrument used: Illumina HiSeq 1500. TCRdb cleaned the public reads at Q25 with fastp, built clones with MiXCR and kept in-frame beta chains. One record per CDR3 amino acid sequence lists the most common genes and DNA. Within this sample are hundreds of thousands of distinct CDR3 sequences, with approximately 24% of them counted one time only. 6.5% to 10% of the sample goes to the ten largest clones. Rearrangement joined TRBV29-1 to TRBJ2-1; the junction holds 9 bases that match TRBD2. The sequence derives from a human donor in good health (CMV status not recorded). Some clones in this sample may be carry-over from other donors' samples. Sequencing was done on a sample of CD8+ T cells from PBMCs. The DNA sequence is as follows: TGCAGCGTTCAAGGCGGGGGGGCGAATGAGCAGTTCTTC. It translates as CSVQGGGANEQFF.